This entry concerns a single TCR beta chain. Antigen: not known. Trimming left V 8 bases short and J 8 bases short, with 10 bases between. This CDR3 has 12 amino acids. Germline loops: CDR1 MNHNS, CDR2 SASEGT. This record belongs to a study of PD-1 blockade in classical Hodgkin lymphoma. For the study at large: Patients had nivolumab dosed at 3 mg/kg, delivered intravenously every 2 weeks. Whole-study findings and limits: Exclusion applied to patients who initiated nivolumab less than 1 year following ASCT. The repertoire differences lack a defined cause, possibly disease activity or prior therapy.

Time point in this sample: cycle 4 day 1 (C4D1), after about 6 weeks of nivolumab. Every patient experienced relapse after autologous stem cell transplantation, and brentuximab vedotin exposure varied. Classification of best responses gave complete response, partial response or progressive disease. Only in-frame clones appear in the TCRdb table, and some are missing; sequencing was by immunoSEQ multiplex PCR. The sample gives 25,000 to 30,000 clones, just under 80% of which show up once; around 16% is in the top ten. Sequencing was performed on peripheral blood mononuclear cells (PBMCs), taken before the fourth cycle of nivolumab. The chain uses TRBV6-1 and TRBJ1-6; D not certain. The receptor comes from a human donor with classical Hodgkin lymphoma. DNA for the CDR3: TGTGCCAGCCATTTCGTTGATTCACCCCTCCACTTT. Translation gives CASHFVDSPLHF.